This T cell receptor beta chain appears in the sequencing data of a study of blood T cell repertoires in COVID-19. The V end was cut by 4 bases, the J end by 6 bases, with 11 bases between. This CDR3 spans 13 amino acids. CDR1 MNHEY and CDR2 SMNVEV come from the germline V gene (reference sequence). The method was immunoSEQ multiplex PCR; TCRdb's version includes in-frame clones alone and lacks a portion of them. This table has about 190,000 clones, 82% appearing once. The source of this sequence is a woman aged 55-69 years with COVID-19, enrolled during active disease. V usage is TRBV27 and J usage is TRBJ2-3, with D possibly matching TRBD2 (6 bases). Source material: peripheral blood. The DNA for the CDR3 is TGTGCCAGCAGTTCAAACCGGGGGGATACGCAGTATTTT. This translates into CASSSNRGDTQYF.